The 13 T cell receptor beta chains given below trace back to one sample, sequenced in a study of T-cell memory formation after mild COVID-19. TCRdb reanalysed the 5' RACE reads using MiXCR and keeps one entry per CDR3 protein. Among 340,000 or so distinct CDR3 sequences listed, roughly 13% were seen once. The sequenced sample consisted of PBMCs or a T cell subset sorted from them (not recorded which). These receptor sequences come from a man between 18 and 29 years old who had mild COVID-19 (a few samples of this study predate the infection). Cell type and time point are not known.

This clonotype was observed once. This chain connects TRBV6-5 to TRBJ1-1; TRBD1 is a possible D gene (6 bases). V lost 6 bases to trimming and J lost 2 bases, with 19 bases between them. This CDR3 region has 16 residues. Germline CDR1 and CDR2: MNHEY and SVGAGI. The CDR3, as DNA: TGTGCCAGCAGCCCCGGTGGGGGCCCGGGTAACACTGAAGCTTTCTTT. Its translation is CASSPGGGPGNTEAFF.

This clonotype occurred a few times. The chain links TRBV20-1 to TRBJ2-3; 14 bases align to TRBD2. The CDR3 is 16 amino acids. Germline CDR1 is DFQATT and CDR2 is SNEGSKA (reference sequence). Trimming took 3 bases from V and 4 from J; bases not matched to a gene: 6. The CDR3, as DNA: TGCAGTGCTAGGTCCGGGACTAGCGGGGGCGCAGATACGCAGTATTTT. It codes for CSARSGTSGGADTQYF.

This clonotype came up a few times. The chain combines TRBV4-1 with TRBJ2-7; D is ambiguous. The CDR3 contains 13 residues. Germline CDR1 MGHRA, CDR2 YSYEKL. V was clipped by 0 bases and J by 3 bases, with 6 bases between them. The DNA of the CDR3 is TGCGCCAGCAGCCAAGAATTTCACTACGAGCAGTACGTC. It is translated as CASSQEFHYEQYV.

The V and J genes are TRBV5-1 and TRBJ2-7; a weak D match, TRBD2 (6 bases). Germline assignment: CDR1 SGHRS and CDR2 YFSETQ. V was cut by 5 bases and J by 4 bases, with 19 bases left in between. CDR3 size: 15 residues. The CDR3 region is CASSDPEWGGYEQYV. The CDR3, as DNA: TGCGCCAGCAGTGACCCAGAGTGGGGAGGATACGAGCAGTACGTC.

The chain's CDR3 is CASSRRTGAYNSPLHF. For the CDR3, the DNA is TGTGCCAGCAGCCGGAGGACAGGGGCCTATAATTCACCCCTCCACTTT. The chain joins TRBV3-1 to TRBJ1-6; 9 bases agree with TRBD1. There are 16 residues in the CDR3. CDR1 and CDR2 (germline): LGHDT, YNNKEL (reference sequence). V lost 4 bases, J lost 2 bases, and 3 bases stayed unmatched.

The V call is TRBV7-2, the J call TRBJ2-4, with TRBD2 matching over 14 bases. There are 15 residues in the CDR3. The V gene end was trimmed by 5 bases and the J gene end by 9 bases; junction bases not matched to a gene: 6. CDR1 and CDR2 from the germline V gene are SGHTA and FQGNSA. The CDR3 reads CASSGGTSGGGIQYF. The CDR3 DNA reads as TGTGCCAGCAGCGGCGGGACTAGCGGGGGAGGCATTCAGTACTTC.

This clonotype was seen a few times. The chain is built from TRBV5-1 and TRBJ2-1; D is unresolved. The V gene lost 0 bases and the J gene lost 6 bases, with 10 bases spanning the gap. The CDR3 spans 14 residues. Germline V gene sequence: CDR1 SGHRS, CDR2 YFSETQ. The CDR3 DNA follows: TGCGCCAGCAGCTTGGCAGGTCTCCTCAATGAGCAGTTCTTC. Encoded protein: CASSLAGLLNEQFF.

The V gene is TRBV5-6, the J gene TRBJ2-3; D uncertain. V gave up 6 bases and J gave up 4 bases, with 15 bases separating them. The germline gives CDR1 SGHDT, CDR2 YYEEEE. The CDR3 contains 14 residues. The CDR3 DNA is TGTGCCAGCAACCTGGAAATCTCCGCAGATACGCAGTATTTT. Translated: CASNLEISADTQYF.

Many counts were recorded for this clonotype. The rearrangement joins TRBV23-1 to TRBJ2-7, with D unresolved. TRBV23-1 is an open reading frame whose function is uncertain. This CDR3 comprises 12 residues. Trimming removed 4 bases from V and 5 bases from J, with 9 bases in between. Written as DNA, the CDR3 is TGCGCCAGCAGTCTCCATGGACACGAGCAGTACGTC. Residues: CASSLHGHEQYV.

V and J are TRBV29-1 and TRBJ1-1; 11 bases line up with TRBD1. The junction had 9 bases not matched to a gene; V was cut back by 0 bases and J by 3 bases. CDR3 length: 17 residues. Germline-derived CDR1 and CDR2 are SQVTM and ANQGSEA. CDR3 sequence: CSVEDRGDRGWDTEAFF. DNA for the CDR3: TGCAGCGTTGAAGATCGAGGGGACAGGGGGTGGGACACTGAAGCTTTCTTT.

The chain couples TRBV20-1 to TRBJ1-6; D is unresolved. V lost 0 bases, J lost 7 bases, and 7 bases lay in between. The germline gives CDR1 DFQATT, CDR2 SNEGSKA (reference sequence). The CDR3 is 13 amino acids. CDR3 region: CSARDRRNSPLHF. Here the CDR3 DNA reads TGCAGTGCTAGAGATCGAAGGAATTCACCCCTCCACTTT.

The V gene is TRBV5-1, the J gene TRBJ1-2; 7 positions agree with TRBD1. The CDR3 has 12 residues. CDR1 is SGHRS, CDR2 YFSETQ, per germline. J was trimmed by 7 bases and V by 0 bases; bases with no gene match: 0. The CDR3 loop is CASSLDRGGYTF. As DNA, the CDR3 is TGCGCCAGCAGCTTGGACAGGGGTGGCTACACCTTC.

The rearrangement uses TRBV10-2 and TRBJ2-2, with D possibly being TRBD2 (5 bases). The V gene's germline CDR1 is WSHSY and CDR2 SAAADI. Trimming pared 5 bases from V and 4 bases from J, leaving 11 bases between. There are 14 residues in the CDR3. The CDR3 nucleotides are TGCGCCAGCAGTACTCCGGGATTCACCGGGGAGCTGTTTTTT. Its protein product is CASSTPGFTGELFF.